Listed below are T cell receptor beta chains from one sample, sequenced in a study of CD8+ T cells in alopecia areata. Sequencing was performed with immunoSEQ multiplex PCR; in TCRdb, only in-frame clones are kept and a portion is missing. Among 210,000 or so clones listed, more than 60% were seen once. The sequencing used CD4+ T cells sorted from blood, collected at approximately week 42, from a patient treated with tofacitinib. The receptors stem from a human donor with alopecia areata. CDR3s include the opening cysteine and the closing phenylalanine or tryptophan. The order of the fields is V gene, J gene, CDR3 protein.

V: TRBV6-4
J: TRBJ2-1
CDR3: CASSDSDRNEQFF

V: TRBV15
J: TRBJ2-5
CDR3: CATSRSPGASETQYF

V: TRBV11-2
J: TRBJ2-3
CDR3: CASSYRTSGGRAHTQYF

V: TRBV7-9
J: TRBJ2-7
CDR3: CASSLVGSTYEQYF

V: TRBV2
J: TRBJ2-3
CDR3: CASSVRLAGAGDTQYF

V: TRBV25-1
J: TRBJ2-7
CDR3: CASSADPGEEQYF

V: TRBV29-1
J: TRBJ1-1
CDR3: CSVRTGSFTEAFF

V: TRBV7-8
J: TRBJ2-3
CDR3: CASSLAKSDTQYF

V: TRBV5-6
J: TRBJ2-5
CDR3: CASGRVETQYF

V: TRBV5-1
J: TRBJ1-6
CDR3: CASSLGQRSPLHF

V: TRBV6-1
J: TRBJ1-2
CDR3: CASSSGKGYGYTF

V: TRBV29-1
J: TRBJ2-7
CDR3: CSVVRGAEGEQYF

V: TRBV29-1
J: TRBJ2-7
CDR3: CSVARQSDQSYLYEQYF

V: TRBV29-1
J: TRBJ1-6
CDR3: CSVGERINSPLHF

V: TRBV5-1
J: TRBJ2-2
CDR3: CASSFSGRTTGELFF

V: TRBV29-1
J: TRBJ2-3
CDR3: CSVRGTITDTQYF

V: TRBV5-6
J: TRBJ1-6
CDR3: CASRVRGLSSPLHF

V: TRBV13
J: TRBJ2-1
CDR3: CASSSYRTGQDEQFF

V: TRBV19
J: TRBJ2-2
CDR3: CASSPLPAGTGELFF

V: TRBV30
J: TRBJ2-7
CDR3: CAWSTQRDPYEQYF

V: TRBV5-1
J: TRBJ1-5
CDR3: CASSLDTGNQPQHF

V: TRBV7-8
J: TRBJ1-6
CDR3: CASKQDRGFYSPLHF